A single sample gave rise to the 26 T cell receptor beta chains below, sequenced in a study of T cell repertoires in cytomegalovirus infection. MiXCR was run by TCRdb on the reads, yielding one entry per CDR3 protein. The sample holds nearly 700,000 distinct CDR3 sequences, around a third seen once. Their antigens are not known. This specimen consisted of cultured PBMCs, obtained from culture after CMV antigen stimulation. The receptors were sampled from a human donor in good health (CMV status not recorded). Some clones in this sample may be carry-over from other donors' samples.

The CDR3 region has the DNA TGTGCCTGGAGTGTTCGCTTGACTAATGAAAAACTGTTTTTT. Amino acid sequence: CAWSVRLTNEKLFF. J is TRBJ1-4 and V is TRBV30; D call uncertain. This CDR3 region has 14 residues. V was clipped by 0 bases and J by 2 bases, with 7 bases between them. Germline V gene lookup returns CDR1 GTSNPN and CDR2 SVGIG (reference sequence).

This clonotype has only a few counts. The chain joins TRBV18 to TRBJ2-1; D unclear. V was cut by 0 bases and J by 2 bases, with 8 bases left in between. Germline CDR1 reads KGHSH; CDR2 reads LQKENI. The CDR3 has 15 amino acids. The CDR3 region has the DNA TGTGCCAGCTCACCACCGGCGAGCCCCTACAATGAGCAGTTCTTC. This sequence encodes CASSPPASPYNEQFF.

This rearrangement joins TRBV19 to TRBJ1-1, with D possibly matching TRBD1 (5 bases). Deletions cut 6 bases from V and 0 bases from J, with 11 bases between. This CDR3 is built from 14 residues. Germline CDR1 is LNHDA and CDR2 is SQIVND (reference sequence). CDR3 in amino acids: CASSDGTMNTEAFF. CDR3 coding DNA: TGTGCCAGTAGCGATGGGACCATGAACACTGAAGCTTTCTTT.

The chain joins TRBV7-9 to TRBJ2-3; the match to TRBD2 covers 12 bases. The germline V gene encodes CDR1 SEHNR and CDR2 FQNEAQ (reference sequence). The CDR3 is 16 residues long. Trimming at V came to 3 bases and at J to 4 bases, leaving 5 bases not matched to a gene. The CDR3 loop is CASSFSTSGSSDTQYF. Written as DNA, the CDR3 is TGTGCCAGCAGCTTTTCGACTAGCGGGAGCTCAGATACGCAGTATTTT.

This chain joins TRBV7-2 and TRBJ2-1; perhaps TRBD1 as D (5 bases). Germline CDR1 and CDR2: SGHTA and FQGNSA. The CDR3 has 15 residues. Deletions cut 5 bases from V and 1 base from J, with 12 bases between. The CDR3 nucleotides are TGTGCCAGCAGCGAGTACGGACAATCCTACAATGAGCAGTTCTTC. It translates to CASSEYGQSYNEQFF.

This clonotype appeared many times. The J gene is TRBJ2-3, the V gene TRBV7-2; 8 bases line up with TRBD2. CDR1 SGHTA and CDR2 FQGNSA come from the germline V gene. Losses at the gene ends were 8 bases for V and 7 bases for J; bases not matched to a gene: 11. The CDR3 spans 14 residues. In nucleotides, the CDR3 is TGTGCCAGCGTTCGGGAGGGCGGGGGATATACGCAGTATTTT. The encoded protein is CASVREGGGYTQYF.

The CDR3 DNA reads TGTGCCAGCAGGCCCCGCGGGACTCGAGAGCAGTACTTC. It translates to CASRPRGTREQYF. The rearrangement joins TRBV6-1 to TRBJ2-7, with D possibly being TRBD2 (6 bases). The CDR3 sequence is 13 residues long. Germline CDR1 and CDR2: MNHNS and SASEGT. Deletions cut 6 bases from V and 7 bases from J, with 16 bases between.

The chain has TRBV12-5 and TRBJ2-5; D is unresolved. V was clipped by 3 bases and J by 0 bases, with 8 bases between them. CDR3 length equals 14 residues. The germline CDR1 and CDR2 sequences are LGHNT and FRNRAP. DNA of the CDR3: TGTGCTAGTGGTTTTTTCGACCACCAAGAGACCCAGTACTTC. Translation gives CASGFFDHQETQYF. Variable domain in full (rest from reference TRBV12-5 and TRBJ2-5): DARVTQTPRHKVTEMGQEVTMRCQPILGHNTVFWYRQTMMQGLELLAYFRNRAPLDDSGMPKDRFSAEMPDATLATLKIQPSEPRDSAVYFCASGFFDHQETQYFGPGTRLLVL.

Regarding this clonotype: Being one base from a much bigger clone, this may be a read error. V and J are TRBV5-4 and TRBJ2-5; D possibly corresponds to TRBD1 (6 bases). The CDR3 has 12 amino acids. The germline V and J ends were trimmed by 6 bases and 3 bases, with 9 bases remaining between them. Germline lookup yields CDR1 SGHNT and CDR2 YYREEE (reference sequence). The CDR3 loop reads CASKQGEETQYF. CDR3 DNA: TGTGCCAGCAAACAGGGAGAAGAGACCCAGTACTTC.

The genes are TRBV7-9 and TRBJ2-3; D remains ambiguous. CDR1 and CDR2 from the germline V gene are SEHNR and FQNEAQ (reference sequence). The CDR3 contains 15 residues. Trimming removed 5 bases from V and 0 bases from J, with 12 bases in between. CDR3 nucleotides: TGTGCCAGCAGCCCCCTCCGCTCTAGCACAGATACGCAGTATTTT. This codes for CASSPLRSSTDTQYF.

V usage is TRBV2 and J usage is TRBJ2-1, with 12 bases aligning to TRBD2. CDR1 is SNHLY, CDR2 FYNNEI, per germline. With 6 bases clipped from V and 9 bases from J, the junction kept 6 bases outside the gene matches. The CDR3 is 14 amino acids. CDR3 protein: CASSEWTSGTEQFF. The CDR3 DNA sequence: TGTGCCAGCAGCGAGTGGACTAGCGGGACTGAGCAGTTCTTC.

This clonotype has only a few counts. The chain combines TRBV7-9 with TRBJ1-2; 9 nucleotides line up with TRBD1. J gave up 8 bases and V 2 bases, and 9 bases lay outside the gene matches. The germline gives CDR1 SEHNR, CDR2 FQNEAQ (reference sequence). There are 15 residues in the CDR3. CDR3 DNA sequence: TGTGCCAGCAGCTTATACAGGGGGCCGCGAGGGGGCTACACCTTC. This encodes CASSLYRGPRGGYTF.

V gene TRBV19 combines with J gene TRBJ1-5; 9 positions match TRBD1. Germline V gene sequence: CDR1 LNHDA, CDR2 SQIVND (reference sequence). V dropped 8 bases and J dropped 6; count of bases not matched to a gene: 11. CDR3 size: 15 residues. As DNA, the CDR3 is TGTGCCAGTTCGACCGGGACAGGGTTCGGTCAGCCCCAGCATTTT. It is translated as CASSTGTGFGQPQHF.

The chain links TRBV19 to TRBJ2-5, with 11 bases aligning to TRBD2. Germline trimming cut 7 bases from V and 0 bases from J; bases unmatched to any gene: 4. CDR1 and CDR2 from the germline V gene are LNHDA and SQIVND (reference sequence). This CDR3 comprises 15 residues. The CDR3 sequence is CASTPSGGYQETQYF. CDR3 in DNA: TGTGCCAGTACCCCTAGCGGGGGGTACCAAGAGACCCAGTACTTC.

This clonotype has more than one count but fewer than ten. This chain connects TRBV10-3 to TRBJ2-3; D remains unclear. This CDR3 contains 12 residues. V lost 3 bases to trimming and J lost 6 bases, with 7 bases between them. The germline V gene encodes CDR1 ENHRY and CDR2 SYGVKD. CDR3 in DNA: TGTGCCATCAGTGACCCGAGGGATACGCAGTATTTT. This translates into CAISDPRDTQYF.

The V gene is TRBV7-9, the J gene TRBJ2-1, with 16 bases aligning to TRBD2. V gave up 0 bases and J gave up 7 bases; unmatched junction bases: 9. The CDR3 runs to 19 residues. Germline lookup yields CDR1 SEHNR and CDR2 FQNEAQ (reference sequence). CDR3 DNA sequence: TGTGCCAGCAGCTTAGCCCCCGGGACTAGCGGGAGGGCCGGGAATGAGCAGTTCTTC. Its protein is CASSLAPGTSGRAGNEQFF.

This clonotype was recorded many times. The V gene is TRBV7-2, the J gene TRBJ2-6; the match to TRBD2 covers 7 bases. The CDR3 contains 15 residues. The germline V gene has CDR1 SGHTA and CDR2 FQGNSA. V shed 3 bases and J 2 bases; nucleotides not matched to a gene: 1. The CDR3 reads CASSFRGAGANVLTF. The CDR3, as DNA: TGTGCCAGCAGCTTCCGGGGGGCTGGGGCCAACGTCCTGACTTTC.

The rearrangement links TRBV20-1 to TRBJ2-7, with D possibly called TRBD1 or TRBD2 (5 bases each). Germline loops: CDR1 DFQATT, CDR2 SNEGSKA (reference sequence). This CDR3 has 14 residues. With 6 bases removed from V and 4 bases from J, the gap between germline ends came to 19 bases. In nucleotides, the CDR3 is TGCAGTGCACAAGGGACGGCGTCCTCGTACGAGCAGTACTTC. This encodes CSAQGTASSYEQYF.

The chain joins TRBV2 to TRBJ1-5, with D possibly being TRBD1 (6 bases). This CDR3 is built from 14 residues. Trimming stripped 7 bases from V and 1 base from J, with 11 bases between. Germline CDR1 and CDR2: SNHLY and FYNNEI. Here the CDR3 reads CASNGQRSNQPQHF. As DNA, the CDR3 is TGTGCCAGCAATGGACAGAGAAGCAATCAGCCCCAGCATTTT.

The J gene is TRBJ1-1, the V gene TRBV5-1, with D unclear. Germline loops: CDR1 SGHRS, CDR2 YFSETQ. Trimming shortened V by 1 base and J by 1 base, and 8 bases separated the two germline ends. The CDR3 consists of 14 residues. CDR3 in amino acids: CASSLRNRNTEAFF. CDR3 DNA sequence: TGCGCCAGCAGCTTGCGGAACAGGAACACTGAAGCTTTCTTT. The full variable domain, with the rest looked up from reference TRBV5-1 and TRBJ1-1, is KAGVTQTPRYLIKTRGQQVTLSCSPISGHRSVSWYQQTPGQGLQFLFEYFSETQRNKGNFPGRFSGRQFSNSRSEMNVSTLELGDSALYLCASSLRNRNTEAFFGQGTRLTVV.

J is TRBJ1-4 and V is TRBV10-2; possibly TRBD1 for D (5 bases). The CDR3 totals 15 residues. Between the trimmed V and J ends, which lost 8 bases and 7 bases, there was a span of 20 bases. The germline gives CDR1 WSHSY, CDR2 SAAADI. The CDR3 protein is CASLETGLQSEKLFF. In nucleotides, the CDR3 is TGCGCCAGCCTTGAGACGGGGCTCCAAAGTGAAAAACTGTTTTTT.

A note on this clonotype: One end of the junction varies from germline; a read error may be responsible. V and J are TRBV11-2 and TRBJ2-1, with TRBD2 identical over 9 bases. Germline-derived CDR1 and CDR2 are SGHAT and FQNNGV. The CDR3 covers 16 residues. The CDR3 nucleotides read TGTGCCAGCAGCTTACTAGCGGGGAGCTCCAACAATGAGCAGTTCTTC. Protein product: CASSLLAGSSNNEQFF.

The V gene is TRBV11-2, the J gene TRBJ2-3, with D perhaps matching TRBD1 or TRBD2 (5 bases each). V was pared by 10 bases and J by 2 bases, with 16 bases between. The length of the CDR3 is 14 residues. Germline values: CDR1 SGHAT, CDR2 FQNNGV. The CDR3 coding sequence is TGTGCCACCGAGCCGGGACCTAACACAGATACGCAGTATTTT. Its translation: CATEPGPNTDTQYF.

This chain links TRBV7-6 with TRBJ1-2, with 8 bases identical to TRBD1. CDR3 length: 14 amino acids. The J segment lost 3 bases and the V segment lost 0 bases, leaving 0 bases of the junction unmatched. Germline values: CDR1 SGHVS, CDR2 FNYEAQ. This CDR3 reads CASSLAGQDYGYTF. CDR3 nucleotides: TGTGCCAGCAGCTTAGCGGGACAGGACTATGGCTACACCTTC.

Only a few counts were recorded for this clonotype. The chain employs TRBV5-4 and TRBJ2-2, with 8 bases that match TRBD2. J gave up 4 bases and V 0 bases, and 8 bases lay outside the gene matches. The germline gives CDR1 SGHNT, CDR2 YYREEE (reference sequence). This CDR3 region has 17 residues. The CDR3 nucleotides read TGTGCCAGCAGCTTGGCCGGGACTAGATCAATCACCGGGGAGCTGTTTTTT. Translation: CASSLAGTRSITGELFF.

This chain uses TRBV4-2 with TRBJ2-1; the D gene is possibly TRBD2 (5 bases). The CDR3 covers 15 residues. CDR1 is LGHNA and CDR2 is YNFKEQ in the germline V gene. Trimming shortened V by 1 base and J by 7 bases, and 14 bases separated the two germline ends. CDR3: CASSQVGGADNEQFF. The CDR3 coding sequence is TGTGCCAGCAGCCAAGTCGGAGGCGCTGATAATGAGCAGTTCTTC.